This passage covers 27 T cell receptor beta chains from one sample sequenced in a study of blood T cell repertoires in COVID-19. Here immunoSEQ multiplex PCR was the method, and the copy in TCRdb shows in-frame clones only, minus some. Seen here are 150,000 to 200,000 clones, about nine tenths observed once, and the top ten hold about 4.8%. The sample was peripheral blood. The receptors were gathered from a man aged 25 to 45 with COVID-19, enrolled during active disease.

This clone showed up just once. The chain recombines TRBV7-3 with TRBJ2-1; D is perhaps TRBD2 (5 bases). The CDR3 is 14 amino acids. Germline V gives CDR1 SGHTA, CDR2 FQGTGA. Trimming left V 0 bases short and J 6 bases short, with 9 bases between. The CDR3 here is CASSLTSGTNEQFF. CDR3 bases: TGTGCCAGCAGCTTAACCAGCGGTACCAATGAGCAGTTCTTC.

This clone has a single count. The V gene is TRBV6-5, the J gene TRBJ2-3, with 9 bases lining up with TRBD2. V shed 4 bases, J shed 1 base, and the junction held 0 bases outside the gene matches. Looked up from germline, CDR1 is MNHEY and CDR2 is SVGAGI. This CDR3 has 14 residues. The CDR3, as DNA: TGTGCCAGCAGTTGGACTAGCGGCACAGATACGCAGTATTTT. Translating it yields CASSWTSGTDTQYF.

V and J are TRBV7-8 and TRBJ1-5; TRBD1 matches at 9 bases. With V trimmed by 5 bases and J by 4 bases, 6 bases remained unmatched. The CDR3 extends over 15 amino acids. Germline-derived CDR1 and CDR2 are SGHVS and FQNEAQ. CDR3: CASSPGTGRNQPQHF. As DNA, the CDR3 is TGTGCCAGCAGCCCGGGGACAGGGCGGAATCAGCCCCAGCATTTT.

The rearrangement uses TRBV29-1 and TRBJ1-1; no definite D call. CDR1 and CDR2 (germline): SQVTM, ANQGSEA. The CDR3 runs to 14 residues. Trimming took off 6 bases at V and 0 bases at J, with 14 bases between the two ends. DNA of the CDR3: TGCAGCGTGACAAGTATCTTAATGAACACTGAAGCTTTCTTT. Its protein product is CSVTSILMNTEAFF. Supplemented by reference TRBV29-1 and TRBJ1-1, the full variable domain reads SAVISQKPSRDICQRGTSLTIQCQVDSQVTMMFWYRQQPGQSLTLIATANQGSEATYESGFVIDKFPISRPNLTFSTLTVSNMSPEDSSIYLCSVTSILMNTEAFFGQGTRLTVV.

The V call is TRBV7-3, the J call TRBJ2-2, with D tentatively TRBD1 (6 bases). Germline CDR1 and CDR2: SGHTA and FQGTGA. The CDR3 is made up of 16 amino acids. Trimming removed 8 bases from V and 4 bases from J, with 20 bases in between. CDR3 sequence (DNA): TGTGCCAGCTGCCCCAGAAGGGGGAGCGTCACCGGGGAGCTGTTTTTT. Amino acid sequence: CASCPRRGSVTGELFF.

CDR3 loop: CATSRDSGGSYNEQFF. In DNA, the CDR3 is TGTGCCACCAGCAGAGATTCCGGGGGCTCCTACAATGAGCAGTTCTTC. This sequence joins TRBV15 and TRBJ2-1, with D perhaps matching TRBD2 (6 bases). V lost 0 bases to trimming and J lost 0 bases, with 9 bases between them. CDR1 and CDR2 (germline): LNHNV, YYDKDF (reference sequence). The CDR3 totals 16 residues.

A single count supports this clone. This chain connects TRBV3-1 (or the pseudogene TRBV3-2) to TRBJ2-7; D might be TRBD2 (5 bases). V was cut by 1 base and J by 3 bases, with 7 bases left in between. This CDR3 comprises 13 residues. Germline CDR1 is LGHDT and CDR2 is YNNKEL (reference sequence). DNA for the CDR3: TGTGCCAGCAGCCAAGCCGGGGTCTACGAGCAGTACTTC. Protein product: CASSQAGVYEQYF.

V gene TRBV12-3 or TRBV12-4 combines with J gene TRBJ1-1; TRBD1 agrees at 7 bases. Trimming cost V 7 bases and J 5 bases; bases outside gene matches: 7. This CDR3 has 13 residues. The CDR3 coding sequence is TGTGCCAGCATTAGTTACAGGGGAACTGAAGCTTTCTTT. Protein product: CASISYRGTEAFF.

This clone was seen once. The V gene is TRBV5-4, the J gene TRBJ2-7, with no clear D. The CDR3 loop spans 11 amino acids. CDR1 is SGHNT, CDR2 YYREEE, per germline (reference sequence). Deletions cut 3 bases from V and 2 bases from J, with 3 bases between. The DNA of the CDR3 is TGTGCCAGCAGCTCAACCTACGAGCAGTACTTC. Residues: CASSSTYEQYF. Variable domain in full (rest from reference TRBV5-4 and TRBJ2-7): ETGVTQSPTHLIKTRGQQVTLRCSSQSGHNTVSWYQQALGQGPQFIFQYYREEENGRGNFPPRFSGLQFPNYSSELNVNALELDDSALYLCASSSTYEQYFGPGTRLTVT.

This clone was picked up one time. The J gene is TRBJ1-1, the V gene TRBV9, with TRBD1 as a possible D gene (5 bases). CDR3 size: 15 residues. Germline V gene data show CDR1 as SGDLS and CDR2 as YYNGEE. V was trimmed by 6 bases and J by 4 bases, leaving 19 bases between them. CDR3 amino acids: CASTPVGGGGTEAFF. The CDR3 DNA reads TGTGCCAGCACCCCCGTCGGGGGTGGTGGCACTGAAGCTTTCTTT.

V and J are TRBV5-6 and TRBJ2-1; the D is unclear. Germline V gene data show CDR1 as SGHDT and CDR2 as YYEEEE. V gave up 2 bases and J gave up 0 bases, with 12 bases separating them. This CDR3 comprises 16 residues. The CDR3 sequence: CASSLGGLSSYNEQFF. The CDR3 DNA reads TGTGCCAGCAGCTTAGGCGGATTAAGCTCCTACAATGAGCAGTTCTTC.

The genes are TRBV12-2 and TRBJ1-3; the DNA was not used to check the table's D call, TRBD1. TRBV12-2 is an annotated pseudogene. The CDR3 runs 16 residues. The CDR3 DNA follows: TGTGCAAGTCGCTTAGGTACAGGGGGCAGTGGAAACACCATATATTTT. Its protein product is CASRLGTGGSGNTIYF.

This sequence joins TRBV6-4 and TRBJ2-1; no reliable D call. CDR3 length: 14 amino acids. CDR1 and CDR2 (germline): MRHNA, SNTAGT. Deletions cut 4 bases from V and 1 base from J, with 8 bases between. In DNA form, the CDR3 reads TGTGCCAGCAGTGTGGCTCATTCCTACAATGAGCAGTTCTTC. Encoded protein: CASSVAHSYNEQFF.

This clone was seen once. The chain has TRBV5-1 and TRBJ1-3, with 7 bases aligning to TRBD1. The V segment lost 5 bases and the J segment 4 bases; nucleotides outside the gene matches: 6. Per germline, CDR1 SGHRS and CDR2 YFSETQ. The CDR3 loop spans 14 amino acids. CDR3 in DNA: TGCGCCAGCAGTGAGGGGGCTTCAGGAAACACCATATATTTT. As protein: CASSEGASGNTIYF.

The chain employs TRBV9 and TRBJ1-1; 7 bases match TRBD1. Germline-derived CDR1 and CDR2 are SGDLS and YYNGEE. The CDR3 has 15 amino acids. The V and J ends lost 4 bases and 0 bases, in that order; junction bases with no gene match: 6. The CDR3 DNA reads TGTGCCAGCAGCCATCGACAGGGAATGAACACTGAAGCTTTCTTT. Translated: CASSHRQGMNTEAFF.

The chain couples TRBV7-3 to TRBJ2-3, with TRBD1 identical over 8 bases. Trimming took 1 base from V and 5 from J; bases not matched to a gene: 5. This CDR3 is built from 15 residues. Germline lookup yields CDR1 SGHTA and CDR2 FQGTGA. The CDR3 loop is CASSLIGQGIDTQYF. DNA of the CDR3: TGTGCCAGCAGCTTAATAGGACAGGGAATAGATACGCAGTATTTT. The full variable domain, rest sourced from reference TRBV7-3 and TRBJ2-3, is GAGVSQTPSNKVTEKGKYVELRCDPISGHTALYWYRQSLGQGPEFLIYFQGTGAADDSGLPNDRFFAVRPEGSVSTLKIQRTERGDSAVYLCASSLIGQGIDTQYFGPGTRLTVL.

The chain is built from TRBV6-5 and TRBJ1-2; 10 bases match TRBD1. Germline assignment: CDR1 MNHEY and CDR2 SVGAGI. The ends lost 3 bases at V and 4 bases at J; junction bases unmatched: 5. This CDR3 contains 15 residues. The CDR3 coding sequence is TGTGCCAGCAGTTATCAGACAGGGGGCTCCTATGGCTACACCTTC. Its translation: CASSYQTGGSYGYTF.

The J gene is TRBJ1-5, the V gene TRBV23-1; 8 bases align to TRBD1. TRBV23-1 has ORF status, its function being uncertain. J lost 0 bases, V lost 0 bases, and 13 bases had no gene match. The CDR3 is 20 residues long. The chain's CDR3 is CASSQSKRDRRGYSNQPQHF. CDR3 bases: TGCGCCAGCAGTCAATCGAAAAGGGACAGGCGGGGATATAGCAATCAGCCCCAGCATTTT.

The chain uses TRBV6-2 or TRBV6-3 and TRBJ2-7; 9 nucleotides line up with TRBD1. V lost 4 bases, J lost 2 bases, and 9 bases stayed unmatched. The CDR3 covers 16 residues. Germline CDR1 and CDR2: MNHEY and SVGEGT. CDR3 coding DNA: TGTGCCAGCAGTTCCCAAAGGACAGGGGTACCCTACGAGCAGTACTTC. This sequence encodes CASSSQRTGVPYEQYF.

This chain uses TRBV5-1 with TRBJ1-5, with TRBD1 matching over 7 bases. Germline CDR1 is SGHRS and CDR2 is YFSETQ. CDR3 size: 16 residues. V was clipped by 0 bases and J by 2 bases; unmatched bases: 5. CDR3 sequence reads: CASSLAPGQGNQPQHF. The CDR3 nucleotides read TGCGCCAGCAGCTTGGCCCCAGGACAGGGCAATCAGCCCCAGCATTTT. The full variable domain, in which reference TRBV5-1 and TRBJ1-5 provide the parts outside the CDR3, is KAGVTQTPRYLIKTRGQQVTLSCSPISGHRSVSWYQQTPGQGLQFLFEYFSETQRNKGNFPGRFSGRQFSNSRSEMNVSTLELGDSALYLCASSLAPGQGNQPQHFGDGTRLSIL.

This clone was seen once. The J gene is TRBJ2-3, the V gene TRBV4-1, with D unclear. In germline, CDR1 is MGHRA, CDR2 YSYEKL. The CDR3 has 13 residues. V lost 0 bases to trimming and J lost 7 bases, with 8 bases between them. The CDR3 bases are TGCGCCAGCAGCCAAGAATGGGCTTATACGCAGTATTTT. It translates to CASSQEWAYTQYF.

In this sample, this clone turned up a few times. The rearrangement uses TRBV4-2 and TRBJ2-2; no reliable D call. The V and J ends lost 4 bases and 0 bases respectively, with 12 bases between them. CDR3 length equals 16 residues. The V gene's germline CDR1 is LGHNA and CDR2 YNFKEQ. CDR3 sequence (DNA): TGTGCCAGCAGCCCTCCAGCCGGAGCGAACACCGGGGAGCTGTTTTTT. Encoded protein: CASSPPAGANTGELFF.

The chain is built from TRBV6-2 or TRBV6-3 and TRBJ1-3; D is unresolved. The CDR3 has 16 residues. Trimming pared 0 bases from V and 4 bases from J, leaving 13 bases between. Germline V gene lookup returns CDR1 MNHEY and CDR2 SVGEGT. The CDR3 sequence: CASSYSRQPRGNTIYF. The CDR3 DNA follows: TGTGCCAGCAGTTACTCGCGGCAGCCACGAGGAAACACCATATATTTT.

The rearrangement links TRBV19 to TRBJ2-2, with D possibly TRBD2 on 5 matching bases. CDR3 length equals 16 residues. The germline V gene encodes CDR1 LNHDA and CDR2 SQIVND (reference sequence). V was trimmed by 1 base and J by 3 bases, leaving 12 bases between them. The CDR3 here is CASSIVGGSYTGELFF. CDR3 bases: TGTGCCAGTAGTATAGTAGGCGGGTCGTACACCGGGGAGCTGTTTTTT.

The CDR3 bases are TGTGCCAGCTCACCAGGACAGGGTGGCACCGGGGAGCTGTTTTTT. Its translation: CASSPGQGGTGELFF. The rearrangement uses TRBV18 and TRBJ2-2, with 8 bases aligning to TRBD1. Losses at the gene ends were 2 bases for V and 4 bases for J; bases not matched to a gene: 3. This CDR3 is built from 15 residues. The germline V gene encodes CDR1 KGHSH and CDR2 LQKENI.

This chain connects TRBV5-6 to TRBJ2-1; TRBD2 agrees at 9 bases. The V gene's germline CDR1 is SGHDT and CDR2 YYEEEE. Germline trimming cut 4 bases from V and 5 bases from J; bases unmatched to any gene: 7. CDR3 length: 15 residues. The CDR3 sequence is CASSLGTSLHNEQFF. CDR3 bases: TGTGCCAGCAGCCTCGGGACTAGCTTGCACAATGAGCAGTTCTTC.

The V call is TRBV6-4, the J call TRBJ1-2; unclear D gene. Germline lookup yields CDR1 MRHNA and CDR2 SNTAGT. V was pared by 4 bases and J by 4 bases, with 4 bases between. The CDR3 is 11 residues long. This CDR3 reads CASSGSYGYTF. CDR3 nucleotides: TGTGCCAGCAGTGGCAGCTATGGCTACACCTTC.